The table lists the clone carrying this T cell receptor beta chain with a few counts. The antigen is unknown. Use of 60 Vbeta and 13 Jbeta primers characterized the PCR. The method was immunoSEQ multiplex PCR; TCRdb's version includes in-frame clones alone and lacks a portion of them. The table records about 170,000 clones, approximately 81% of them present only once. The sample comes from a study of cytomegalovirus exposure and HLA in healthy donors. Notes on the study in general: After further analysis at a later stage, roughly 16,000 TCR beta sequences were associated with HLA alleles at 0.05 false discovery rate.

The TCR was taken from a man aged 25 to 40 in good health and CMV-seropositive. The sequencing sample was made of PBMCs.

In DNA, the CDR3 is TGTGCCAGCAGCCGACCGGACAGGGAGGGAGCTTTCTTT. It encodes CASSRPDREGAFF. V is TRBV6-1 and J is TRBJ1-1, with 8 bases that match TRBD1. CDR1 MNHNS and CDR2 SASEGT come from the germline V gene. This CDR3 comprises 13 residues. V trimming: 6 bases; J trimming: 10 bases; junction bases outside the gene matches: 10.